The 28 T cell receptor beta chains below were found in one sample sequenced in a study of T-cell memory formation after mild COVID-19. TCRdb called the 5' RACE reads again in MiXCR, with one record for every CDR3 protein. The sample includes about 140,000 distinct CDR3 sequences, 14% seen only once; the top ten take about 29%. Sequencing was done on a sample of PBMCs or a T cell subset sorted from them (not recorded which). These receptors all come from an adult woman who had mild COVID-19 (a few samples of this study predate the infection). Cell type and time point are not known.

The CDR3 region has the DNA TGTGCCAGCAGTAAAGACCCCTATGTGGGAGCCGGGGAGCTGTTTTTT. It is translated as CASSKDPYVGAGELFF. V is TRBV9 and J is TRBJ2-2; the D gene is possibly TRBD2 (5 bases). Trimming pared 5 bases from V and 6 bases from J, leaving 20 bases between. Per the germline V gene, CDR1 is SGDLS and CDR2 is YYNGEE. The CDR3 is made up of 16 amino acids.

The genes are TRBV24-1 and TRBJ2-3, with D unclear. There are 14 residues in the CDR3. V was trimmed by 3 bases and J by 0 bases, leaving 6 bases between them. Germline CDR1 reads KGHDR; CDR2 reads SFDVKD. CDR3 DNA: TGTGCCACCAGTGATGACCGTAGCACAGATACGCAGTATTTT. This gives the protein CATSDDRSTDTQYF.

This clonotype appeared a few times. The CDR3 DNA sequence: TGTGCCAGCAGCAAGAGTGGTAGGTTGGCCTACGAGCAGTACTTC. Translating gives CASSKSGRLAYEQYF. The rearrangement links TRBV21-1 to TRBJ2-7. TRBV21-1 is flagged as a pseudogene. This CDR3 has 15 amino acids.

This chain joins TRBV5-5 and TRBJ2-3; the match to TRBD2 covers 7 bases. The J segment lost 1 base and the V segment lost 4 bases, leaving 12 bases of the junction unmatched. The CDR3 has 17 amino acids. Germline CDR1 SGHKS, CDR2 YYEKEE (reference sequence). The CDR3 region has the DNA TGTGCCAGCAGCCCACGACCGGGGGAGGGCCGCACAGATACGCAGTATTTT. This sequence encodes CASSPRPGEGRTDTQYF.

Ten or more counts support this clonotype. V and J are TRBV20-1 and TRBJ2-3; the match to TRBD2 covers 10 bases. The CDR3 has 16 residues. Germline CDR1 is DFQATT and CDR2 is SNEGSKA (reference sequence). The J segment lost 1 base and the V segment lost 1 base, leaving 5 bases of the junction unmatched. The DNA for the CDR3 is TGCAGTGCTAGAGTAGGGCTAGCGGGGGGCACAGATACGCAGTATTTT. Translating it yields CSARVGLAGGTDTQYF.

The gene calls are TRBV7-9 and TRBJ1-5, with D perhaps matching TRBD1 (6 bases). CDR1 is SEHNR, CDR2 FQNEAQ, per germline (reference sequence). This CDR3 spans 17 amino acids. V was clipped by 4 bases and J by 3 bases, with 19 bases between them. CDR3 in amino acids: CASSSNYAGEDNQPQHF. DNA of the CDR3: TGTGCCAGCAGCTCTAATTATGCAGGGGAAGACAATCAGCCCCAGCATTTT.

This chain joins TRBV11-3 and TRBJ2-1, with 9 bases that match TRBD2. The germline V gene encodes CDR1 SGHNT and CDR2 YENEEA. Trimming took 4 bases from V and 1 from J; bases not matched to a gene: 5. The CDR3 is 16 residues long. CDR3 loop: CASSSRLAESYNEQFF. CDR3 nucleotide sequence: TGTGCCAGCAGCTCCCGACTAGCGGAGTCCTACAATGAGCAGTTCTTC.

This clonotype was counted only a few times. This chain connects TRBV3-1 to TRBJ1-2, with 7 bases identical to TRBD1. The CDR3 is 13 amino acids. Germline V gene lookup returns CDR1 LGHDT and CDR2 YNNKEL (reference sequence). The trim removed 2 bases at V and 5 bases at J, leaving 2 bases unmatched. For the CDR3, the DNA is TGTGCCAGCAGCCAAAAACAGGGGTATGGCTACACCTTC. Translated, it gives CASSQKQGYGYTF.

This clonotype occurred a few times. The CDR3 is CASSQDRSYNEQFF. Written as DNA, the CDR3 is TGCGCCAGCAGCCAAGATCGGTCCTACAATGAGCAGTTCTTC. The chain links TRBV4-3 to TRBJ2-1; no firm D call. Germline CDR1 and CDR2: LGHNA and YSLEER. V lost 0 bases, J lost 1 base, and 4 bases lay in between. This CDR3 contains 14 residues.

The chain uses TRBV24-1 and TRBJ2-1; tentative D call: TRBD2 (7 bases). V shed 9 bases and J shed 4 bases, with 21 bases lying between them. CDR1 is KGHDR, CDR2 SFDVKD, per germline. The CDR3 is 16 amino acids. The CDR3: CATGGARGDSYNEQFF. The CDR3 nucleotides read TGTGCCACCGGGGGGGCAAGGGGCGACAGTTACAATGAGCAGTTCTTC.

This clonotype was observed a few times. This sequence joins TRBV11-2 and TRBJ2-7, with D maybe TRBD1 (6 bases). The CDR3 runs to 15 residues. Germline loops: CDR1 SGHAT, CDR2 FQNNGV. Trimming removed 0 bases from V and 4 bases from J, with 13 bases in between. CDR3 sequence reads: CASSLDYGRGYEQYF. The DNA for the CDR3 is TGTGCCAGCAGCTTAGATTATGGCAGGGGATACGAGCAGTACTTC. The full variable domain, rest sourced from reference TRBV11-2 and TRBJ2-7, is EAGVAQSPRYKIIEKRQSVAFWCNPISGHATLYWYQQILGQGPKLLIQFQNNGVVDDSQLPKDRFSAERLKGVDSTLKIQPAKLEDSAVYLCASSLDYGRGYEQYFGPGTRLTVT.

A few counts support this clonotype. This chain links TRBV4-1 with TRBJ1-1; TRBD1 matches 9 bases. The CDR3 sequence is 15 residues long. The trim removed 1 base at V and 4 bases at J, leaving 4 bases unmatched. Germline CDR1 is MGHRA and CDR2 is YSYEKL. CDR3 DNA: TGCGCCAGCAGCCAAGGACAGGGGGTGGGCACTGAAGCTTTCTTT. This translates into CASSQGQGVGTEAFF.

The genes are TRBV7-3 and TRBJ2-7; 9 bases match TRBD2. There are 15 residues in the CDR3. The ends lost 1 base at V and 3 bases at J; junction bases unmatched: 4. The germline V gene has CDR1 SGHTA and CDR2 FQGTGA. CDR3 protein: CASSLSSGSNYEQYF. Here the CDR3 DNA reads TGTGCCAGCAGCTTAAGTAGCGGGAGTAACTACGAGCAGTACTTC. The full variable domain, in which reference TRBV7-3 and TRBJ2-7 provide the parts outside the CDR3, is GAGVSQTPSNKVTEKGKYVELRCDPISGHTALYWYRQSLGQGPEFLIYFQGTGAADDSGLPNDRFFAVRPEGSVSTLKIQRTERGDSAVYLCASSLSSGSNYEQYFGPGTRLTVT.

J is TRBJ2-1 and V is TRBV5-1; either TRBD1 or TRBD2 may fit D (5 bases each). Trimming shortened V by 7 bases and J by 10 bases, and 15 bases separated the two germline ends. This CDR3 contains 12 residues. Per the germline V gene, CDR1 is SGHRS and CDR2 is YFSETQ. The CDR3 sequence: CASSLGPAEQFF. The DNA of the CDR3 is TGCGCCAGCTCCCTGGGACCCGCGGAGCAGTTCTTC.

This clonotype has only a few counts. The gene calls are TRBV11-3 and TRBJ2-7; D is unresolved. V was trimmed by 7 bases and J by 6 bases, leaving 13 bases between them. Per germline, CDR1 SGHNT and CDR2 YENEEA. The CDR3 has 12 residues. CDR3 residues: CASNLDEREQYF. The DNA for the CDR3 is TGTGCCAGCAACTTGGACGAGCGCGAGCAGTACTTC.

The chain couples TRBV12-3 or TRBV12-4 to TRBJ1-1; 7 bases are shared with TRBD1. V lost 5 bases, J lost 0 bases, and 6 bases stayed unmatched. This CDR3 contains 15 residues. The CDR3 sequence: CASSAGQPMNTEAFF. In DNA, the CDR3 is TGTGCCAGCAGTGCGGGACAGCCAATGAACACTGAAGCTTTCTTT.

In its sample, this clonotype was seen a few times. This chain connects TRBV29-1 to TRBJ2-7, with unresolved D. V shed 4 bases and J shed 1 base, with 8 bases lying between them. There are 12 residues in the CDR3. Germline-derived CDR1 and CDR2 are SQVTM and ANQGSEA. Here the CDR3 reads CSVVDESYEQYF. CDR3 nucleotides: TGCAGCGTTGTGGACGAATCCTACGAGCAGTACTTC.

The chain employs TRBV28 and TRBJ2-2; no firm D call. CDR1 MDHEN and CDR2 SYDVKM come from the germline V gene. The CDR3 runs 15 residues. V dropped 3 bases and J dropped 1 base, with 9 bases sitting between them. The CDR3, as DNA: TGTGCCAGCAGTTTCCTGGCTTTGAACACCGGGGAGCTGTTTTTT. The encoded protein is CASSFLALNTGELFF.

This clonotype was recorded a few times. This chain links TRBV27 with TRBJ2-7; a possible D gene is TRBD1 (5 bases). Trimming cost V 4 bases and J 5 bases, with 12 bases left between them. Germline-derived CDR1 and CDR2 are MNHEY and SMNVEV (reference sequence). The CDR3 totals 13 residues. The CDR3 loop is CASSSGNYHEQYF. The CDR3 DNA reads as TGTGCCAGCAGTTCAGGGAATTACCACGAGCAGTACTTC.

The chain carries TRBV6-1 and TRBJ2-3; 11 nucleotides match TRBD2. CDR3 length: 17 amino acids. Trimming removed 1 base from V and 1 base from J; junction bases left unmatched: 4. From germline, CDR1 is MNHNS and CDR2 SASEGT. For the CDR3, the DNA is TGTGCCAGCAGTGAAGTAATAGCGGGGGGGGGCACAGATACGCAGTATTTT. Its translation: CASSEVIAGGGTDTQYF.

The V gene is TRBV25-1, the J gene TRBJ2-4; D could derive from TRBD1 or TRBD2 (5 bases each). The CDR3 extends over 14 amino acids. Trimming pared 6 bases from V and 5 bases from J, leaving 14 bases between. Germline V lookup: CDR1 MGHDK, CDR2 SYGVNS. CDR3 loop: CASRDDGTENIQYF. DNA of the CDR3: TGTGCCAGCAGGGATGATGGGACCGAAAACATTCAGTACTTC.

A single count supports this clonotype. V and J are TRBV7-9 and TRBJ2-2; perhaps TRBD2 as D (5 bases). Germline CDR1 is SEHNR and CDR2 is FQNEAQ (reference sequence). This CDR3 contains 15 residues. Trimming cost V 5 bases and J 0 bases, with 10 bases left between them. DNA of the CDR3: TGTGCCAGCAGCCCCGCGGGCCCGAACACCGGGGAGCTGTTTTTT. Its protein product is CASSPAGPNTGELFF.

This clonotype was seen just once. This sequence joins TRBV15 and TRBJ1-5; no firm D call. Germline assignment: CDR1 LNHNV and CDR2 YYDKDF (reference sequence). Trimming removed 5 bases at V and 7 bases at J, with 15 bases between. The CDR3 is 14 residues long. The CDR3 spells CATSPWAATQPQHF. The CDR3, as DNA: TGTGCCACCAGCCCTTGGGCAGCGACACAGCCCCAGCATTTT.

This clonotype was found a few times. This chain joins TRBV19 and TRBJ1-5; no definite D call. The V and J ends lost 5 bases and 4 bases respectively, with 18 bases between them. This CDR3 contains 16 residues. Germline V lookup: CDR1 LNHDA, CDR2 SQIVND (reference sequence). This chain's CDR3 is CASSYMVGLTNQPQHF. CDR3 nucleotide sequence: TGTGCCAGTAGTTATATGGTCGGTCTAACTAATCAGCCCCAGCATTTT.

The rearrangement uses TRBV19 and TRBJ1-4; TRBD1 matches 10 bases. CDR1 and CDR2 from the germline V gene are LNHDA and SQIVND (reference sequence). The junction had 15 bases not matched to a gene; V was cut back by 5 bases and J by 6 bases. This CDR3 region has 18 residues. The CDR3 nucleotides are TGTGCCAGTAGTCTAAGAATCGGGACAGGGGCTTATCATGAAAAACTGTTTTTT. It specifies CASSLRIGTGAYHEKLFF.

V usage is TRBV20-1 and J usage is TRBJ2-7; D is unresolved. CDR3 length: 13 residues. From germline, CDR1 is DFQATT and CDR2 SNEGSKA (reference sequence). Trimming took off 3 bases at V and 1 base at J, with 10 bases between the two ends. The CDR3 coding sequence is TGCAGTGCTAGGCGAAGGGTATCCTACGAGCAGTACTTC. This translates into CSARRRVSYEQYF.

This clonotype was detected a few times. The chain joins TRBV16 to TRBJ2-1; D is uncertain. The CDR3 spans 13 residues. CDR1 is KGHSY, CDR2 FQNENV, per germline. V shed 4 bases and J shed 7 bases, with 11 bases lying between them. CDR3 sequence reads: CASSPRKGNEQFF. In DNA, the CDR3 is TGTGCCAGCAGCCCACGGAAGGGTAATGAGCAGTTCTTC.

The table lists this clonotype with a few counts. The gene calls are TRBV12-3 or TRBV12-4 and TRBJ2-3; 7 nucleotides align to TRBD1. The CDR3 has 16 amino acids. V lost 10 bases, J lost 6 bases, and 19 bases stayed unmatched. The CDR3 nucleotides are TGTGCCACCCCACCCGCTGGACAGGTCCTGTTCGATACGCAGTATTTT. Translation gives CATPPAGQVLFDTQYF.